The rows below give T cell receptor beta chains drawn from one sample of a study of post-analysis software for immune sequencing data. TCRdb itself ran the PCR reads through MiXCR, one entry per CDR3 protein. The table lists roughly 410,000 distinct CDR3 sequences, roughly 35% of them singletons. The sequenced sample consisted of blood. The receptors stem from a girl under 18 with multiple sclerosis. Each CDR3 is given without its conserved first and last residue.

CDR3: ASQVPGLRSQY; V: TRBV3-1; length: 11
CDR3: ASSEWNEQF; V: TRBV12-3/TRBV12-4; length: 9
CDR3: ASSPGNGQGWEPQH; V: TRBV18; length: 14
CDR3: ASSPGQGEAYEQY; V: TRBV12-3/TRBV12-4; length: 13
CDR3: ASSLEGTSLSYEQY; V: TRBV7-6; length: 14
CDR3: SVAGTGKSEAF; V: TRBV29-1; length: 11
CDR3: ASSSWTLNTEAF; V: TRBV5-8; length: 12
CDR3: ASSHNSYEQY; V: TRBV6-2/TRBV6-3; length: 10
CDR3: ATSDGQGPPHEQY; V: TRBV24-1; length: 13
CDR3: SVLTGAEETQY; V: TRBV29-1; length: 11
CDR3: ASSLSRSEQY; V: TRBV12-3/TRBV12-4; length: 10
CDR3: SAPPSRRQRGAFYNEQF; V: TRBV20-1; length: 17
CDR3: ASRPTGKDGYT; V: TRBV6-2/TRBV6-3; length: 11
CDR3: ASSPLAGGKNEQF; V: TRBV7-3; length: 13
CDR3: ASSQQGGGAYEQY; V: TRBV4-1; length: 13
CDR3: SAPGLAGAPHNEQF; V: TRBV20-1; length: 14
CDR3: ATSRDLGTQY; V: TRBV15; length: 10
CDR3: ASGSTDEQY; V: TRBV18; length: 9
CDR3: ASSNSMNTEAF; V: TRBV6-5; length: 11
CDR3: ASSEAGDEQF; V: TRBV2; length: 10
CDR3: ASSSRTGYYEQY; V: TRBV6-2/TRBV6-3; length: 12
CDR3: ASSYSNARSYEQY; V: TRBV6-5; length: 13
CDR3: ASSDRVEETQY; V: TRBV25-1; length: 11
CDR3: ASSVGGGANEQY; V: TRBV9; length: 12
CDR3: ASSSDTLGEKLF; V: TRBV7-9; length: 12
CDR3: ASSLALAASSYNEQF; V: TRBV12-3/TRBV12-4; length: 15
CDR3: ASSLAGAGGQETQY; V: TRBV7-2; length: 14
CDR3: ASTFGILYGYT; V: TRBV28; length: 11
CDR3: ASSQEREDTQY; V: TRBV4-2; length: 11
CDR3: ASSGGTGGSHEQY; V: TRBV12-3/TRBV12-4; length: 13
CDR3: ASSQGDRGRLSEQETQY; V: TRBV3-1; length: 17